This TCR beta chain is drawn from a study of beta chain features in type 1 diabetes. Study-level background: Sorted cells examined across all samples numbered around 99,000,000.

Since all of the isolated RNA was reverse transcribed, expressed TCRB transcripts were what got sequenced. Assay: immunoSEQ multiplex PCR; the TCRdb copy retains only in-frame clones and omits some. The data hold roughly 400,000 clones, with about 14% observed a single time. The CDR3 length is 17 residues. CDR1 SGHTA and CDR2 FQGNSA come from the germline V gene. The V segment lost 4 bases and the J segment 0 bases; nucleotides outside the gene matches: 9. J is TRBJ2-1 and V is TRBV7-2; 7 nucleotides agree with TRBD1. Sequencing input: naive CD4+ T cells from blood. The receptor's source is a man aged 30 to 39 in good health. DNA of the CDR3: TGTGCCAGCAGCTACTCGACAGGGATCGGCTCCTACAATGAGCAGTTCTTC. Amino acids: CASSYSTGIGSYNEQFF.